This T cell receptor (beta chain) was found in a study of blood T cell repertoires in COVID-19. Assay: immunoSEQ multiplex PCR; the TCRdb copy retains only in-frame clones and omits some. The sample consists of 40,000 to 60,000 clones, 80% to 95% of them appearing once. CDR1 SGHAT and CDR2 FQNNGV come from the germline V gene. The CDR3 is made up of 13 amino acids. Trimming left V 5 bases short and J 10 bases short, with 14 bases between. This TCR derives from a man in his fifties or sixties with COVID-19, enrolled during active disease. The specimen was peripheral blood. V is TRBV11-2 and J is TRBJ1-4, with a tentative D call TRBD1 (5 bases). This CDR3 reads CASSPGGVGKLFF. The CDR3 nucleotides are TGTGCCAGCAGCCCGGGGGGTGTAGGAAAACTGTTTTTT.